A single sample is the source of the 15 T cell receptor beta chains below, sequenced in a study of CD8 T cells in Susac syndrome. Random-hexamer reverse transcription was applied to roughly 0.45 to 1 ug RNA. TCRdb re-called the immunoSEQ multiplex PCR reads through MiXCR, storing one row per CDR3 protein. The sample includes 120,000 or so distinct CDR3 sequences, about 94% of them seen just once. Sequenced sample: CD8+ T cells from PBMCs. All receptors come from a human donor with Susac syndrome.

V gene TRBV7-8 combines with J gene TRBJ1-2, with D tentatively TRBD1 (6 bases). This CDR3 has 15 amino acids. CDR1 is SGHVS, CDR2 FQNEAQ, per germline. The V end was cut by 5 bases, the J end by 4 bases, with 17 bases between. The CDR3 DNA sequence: TGTGCCAGCAGCATTCTTCAGGGGCCGACCTATGGCTACACCTTC. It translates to CASSILQGPTYGYTF. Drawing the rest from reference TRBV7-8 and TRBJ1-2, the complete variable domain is GAGVSQSPRYKVAKRGQDVALRCDPISGHVSLFWYQQALGQGPEFLTYFQNEAQLDKSGLPSDRFFAERPEGSVSTLKIQRTQQEDSAVYLCASSILQGPTYGYTFGSGTRLTVV.

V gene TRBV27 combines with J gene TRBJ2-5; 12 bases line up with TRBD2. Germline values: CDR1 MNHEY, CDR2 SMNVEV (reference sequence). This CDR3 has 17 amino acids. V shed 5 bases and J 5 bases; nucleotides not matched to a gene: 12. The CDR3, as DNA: TGTGCCAGCAGTGGAACTAGCGGGGGGTCCCTGGGGGAGACCCAGTACTTC. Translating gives CASSGTSGGSLGETQYF.

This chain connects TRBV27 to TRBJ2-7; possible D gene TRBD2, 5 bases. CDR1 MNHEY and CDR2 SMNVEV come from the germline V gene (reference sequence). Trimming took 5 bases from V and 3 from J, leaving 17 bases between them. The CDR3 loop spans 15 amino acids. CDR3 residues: CASSATLFAGYEQYF. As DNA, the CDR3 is TGTGCCAGCAGTGCTACCCTCTTCGCGGGCTACGAGCAGTACTTC.

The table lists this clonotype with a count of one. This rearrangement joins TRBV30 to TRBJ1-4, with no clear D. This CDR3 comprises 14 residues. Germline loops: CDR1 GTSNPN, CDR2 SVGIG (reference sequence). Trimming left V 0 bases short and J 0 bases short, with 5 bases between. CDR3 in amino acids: CAWSVSATNEKLFF. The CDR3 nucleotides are TGTGCCTGGAGTGTATCTGCAACTAATGAAAAACTGTTTTTT. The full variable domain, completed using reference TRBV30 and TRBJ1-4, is SQTIHQWPATLVQPVGSPLSLECTVEGTSNPNLYWYRQAAGRGLQLLFYSVGIGQISSEVPQNLSASRPQDRQFILSSKKLLLSDSGFYLCAWSVSATNEKLFFGSGTQLSVL.

CDR3 nucleotide sequence: TGCGCCAGCAGCCAAGGAACGGGGGGAAGCTACGAGCAGTACTTC. Translated, it gives CASSQGTGGSYEQYF. The chain has TRBV4-3 and TRBJ2-7; TRBD2 agrees at 7 bases. The germline CDR1 and CDR2 sequences are LGHNA and YSLEER. This CDR3 comprises 15 residues. J was trimmed by 3 bases and V by 1 base; bases with no gene match: 6.

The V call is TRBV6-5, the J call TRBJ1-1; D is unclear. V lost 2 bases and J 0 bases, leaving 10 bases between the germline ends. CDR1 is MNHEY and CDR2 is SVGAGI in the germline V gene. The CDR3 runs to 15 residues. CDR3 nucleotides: TGTGCCAGCAGTTACGGCAGATCAATGAACACTGAAGCTTTCTTT. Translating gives CASSYGRSMNTEAFF.

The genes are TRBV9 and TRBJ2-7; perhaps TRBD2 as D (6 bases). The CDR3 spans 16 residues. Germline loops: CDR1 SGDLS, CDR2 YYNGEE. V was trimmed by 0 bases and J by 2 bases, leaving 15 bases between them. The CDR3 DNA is TGTGCCAGCAGCGTAGGTTTTGGAGGGCAGGCCTACGAGCAGTACTTC. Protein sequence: CASSVGFGGQAYEQYF.

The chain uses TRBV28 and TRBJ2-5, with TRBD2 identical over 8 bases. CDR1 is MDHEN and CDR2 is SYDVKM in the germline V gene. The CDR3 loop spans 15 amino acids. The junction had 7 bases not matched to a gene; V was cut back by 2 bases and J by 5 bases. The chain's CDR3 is CASSLREGRWETQYF. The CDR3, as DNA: TGTGCCAGCAGTTTACGGGAGGGCAGATGGGAGACCCAGTACTTC.

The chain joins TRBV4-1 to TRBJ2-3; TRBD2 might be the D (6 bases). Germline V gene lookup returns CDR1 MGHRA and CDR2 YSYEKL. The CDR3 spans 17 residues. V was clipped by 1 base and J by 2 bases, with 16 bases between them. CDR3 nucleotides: TGCGCCAGCAGCCAAGGGACGGGGACTGTGAACACAGATACGCAGTATTTT. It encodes CASSQGTGTVNTDTQYF.

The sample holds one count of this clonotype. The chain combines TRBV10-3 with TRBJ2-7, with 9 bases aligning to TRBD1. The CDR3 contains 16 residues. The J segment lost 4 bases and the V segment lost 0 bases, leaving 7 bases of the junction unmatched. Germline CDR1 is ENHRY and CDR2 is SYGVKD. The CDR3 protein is CAISESFGTGSYEQYF. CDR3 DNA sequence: TGTGCCATCAGTGAGTCATTTGGGACAGGGAGTTACGAGCAGTACTTC.

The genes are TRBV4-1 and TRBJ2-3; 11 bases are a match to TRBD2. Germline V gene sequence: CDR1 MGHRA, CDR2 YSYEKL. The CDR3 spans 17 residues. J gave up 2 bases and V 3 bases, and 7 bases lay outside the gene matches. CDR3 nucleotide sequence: TGCGCCAGCAGCCACCCCGGACTAGCGGGCTCCACAGATACGCAGTATTTT. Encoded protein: CASSHPGLAGSTDTQYF.

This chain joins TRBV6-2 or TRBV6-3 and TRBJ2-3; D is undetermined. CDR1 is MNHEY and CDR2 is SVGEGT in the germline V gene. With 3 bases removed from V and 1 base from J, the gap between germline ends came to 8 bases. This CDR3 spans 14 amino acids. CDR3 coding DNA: TGTGCCAGCAGTTATATAAGGGGCACAGATACGCAGTATTTT. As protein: CASSYIRGTDTQYF.

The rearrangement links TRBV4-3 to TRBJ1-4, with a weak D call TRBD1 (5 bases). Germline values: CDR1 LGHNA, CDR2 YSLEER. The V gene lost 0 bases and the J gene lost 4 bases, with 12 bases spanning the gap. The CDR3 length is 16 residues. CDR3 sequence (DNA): TGCGCCAGCAGCCAAGAGGCAGGGATGAGTAATGAAAAACTGTTTTTT. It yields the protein CASSQEAGMSNEKLFF.

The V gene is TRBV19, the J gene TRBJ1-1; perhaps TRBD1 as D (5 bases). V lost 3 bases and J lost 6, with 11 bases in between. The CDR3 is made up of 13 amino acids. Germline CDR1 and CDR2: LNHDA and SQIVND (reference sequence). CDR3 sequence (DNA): TGTGCCAGTAGTATCTATCAGGGCGCTGAAGCTTTCTTT. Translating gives CASSIYQGAEAFF.

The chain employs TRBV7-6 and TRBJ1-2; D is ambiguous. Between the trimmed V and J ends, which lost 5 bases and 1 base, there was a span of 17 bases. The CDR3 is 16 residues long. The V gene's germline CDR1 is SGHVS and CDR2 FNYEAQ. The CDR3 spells CASSDAGSPFNYGYTF. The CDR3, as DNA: TGTGCCAGCAGCGACGCGGGCAGTCCCTTTAACTATGGCTACACCTTC.